This is a list of T cell receptor beta chains from one sample in a study of technical replicates of blood from a few donors. TCRdb's copy holds only in-frame clones and misses some; the assay was immunoSEQ multiplex PCR. The repertoire holds 45,000 to 55,000 clones, about 93% seen once, with roughly 0.22% in the top ten. Source material: T cells isolated from PBMCs. The receptors here all came from a human donor in good health. Both conserved end residues are part of each CDR3. The order of the fields is J gene, CDR3 length, V gene, D gene, clone size, CDR3 DNA, CDR3 protein. The D gene is left open where the match is weak. Where a row states a size, it is once, few, many or the class of an expanded clone; other rows omit it.

TRBJ2-5,19,TRBV7-9,.,.,TGTGCCAGCAGCCCGGGGGGTCTAGCGCGAGGACAGTACCAAGAGACCCAGTACTTC,CASSPGGLARGQYQETQYF
TRBJ2-5,13,TRBV5-1,TRBD1,.,TGCGCCAGCAGAGAGGGACAGGCAGAGACCCAGTACTTC,CASREGQAETQYF
TRBJ1-1,12,TRBV11-3,.,.,TGTGCCAGCAGCTTACAAAACACTGAAGCTTTCTTT,CASSLQNTEAFF
TRBJ1-1,14,TRBV15,TRBD1,once,TGTGCCACAGGGACCGGGACAGCGGGCACTGAAGCTTTCTTT,CATGTGTAGTEAFF
TRBJ1-1,13,TRBV7-6,.,.,TGTGCCAGCAGCCCGGGACAGAACACTGAAGCTTTCTTT,CASSPGQNTEAFF
TRBJ2-3,15,TRBV28,TRBD2,.,TGTGCCAGCAGTTTGGCGGGAGCGGGGACAGATACGCAGTATTTT,CASSLAGAGTDTQYF
TRBJ2-7,12,TRBV7-9,.,.,TGTGCCAGCAGCTCTCAGGTCTACGAGCAGTACTTC,CASSSQVYEQYF
TRBJ1-2,14,TRBV5-1,TRBD1,.,TGCGCCAGCAGCTTGAGGGACAGGACCTATGGCTACACCTTC,CASSLRDRTYGYTF
TRBJ2-7,13,TRBV5-1,.,.,TGCGCCAGCAGCCCTGTTAGCTCCTACGAGCAGTACTTC,CASSPVSSYEQYF
TRBJ2-7,14,TRBV6-5,TRBD1,.,TGTGCCAGCAGGTGGGACAGGGTATCCTACGAGCAGTACTTC,CASRWDRVSYEQYF
TRBJ2-7,15,TRBV5-1,.,.,TGCGCCAGCAGCTTGGTCGGCGGGCGTAGCTACGAGCAGTACTTC,CASSLVGGRSYEQYF
TRBJ2-7,15,TRBV5-1,TRBD2,.,TGCGCCAGCAGCTTGGCCAGCGGGATAACCTACGAGCAGTACTTC,CASSLASGITYEQYF
TRBJ2-1,15,TRBV18,TRBD2,once,TGTGCCAGCTCACCCGGACTAGCTATGCACAATGAGCAGTTCTTC,CASSPGLAMHNEQFF
TRBJ2-7,16,TRBV5-4,TRBD2,.,TGTGCCAGCAGCTCGGGACTAGCGGGGCACTCCTACGAGCAGTACTTC,CASSSGLAGHSYEQYF
TRBJ2-7,12,TRBV7-9,.,.,TGTGCCAGCAGCTTAGCCACCTACGAGCAGTACTTC,CASSLATYEQYF
TRBJ2-2,16,TRBV5-1,TRBD2,.,TGCGCCAGCAGCTTCCTTAGCGGGGGGATCACCGGGGAGCTGTTTTTT,CASSFLSGGITGELFF
TRBJ1-2,12,TRBV5-4,.,.,TGTGCCAGCAGCCCGACAGGAGATGGCTACACCTTC,CASSPTGDGYTF
TRBJ2-5,12,TRBV29-1,.,.,TGCAGCGTCGTGGGAGTACAAGAGACCCAGTACTTC,CSVVGVQETQYF
TRBJ2-3,14,TRBV7-9,.,.,TGTGCCAGCAGCCCCGGGGGGCGCCTTGGGGCGCAGTATTTT,CASSPGGRLGAQYF
TRBJ1-1,13,TRBV7-9,TRBD1,.,TGTGCCAGCAGCCCTAATAGGGGGCGAGAAGCTTTCTTT,CASSPNRGREAFF
TRBJ1-1,14,TRBV12-5,.,few,TGTGCTAGTGGTGATCCAACAGGGCCCACTGAAGCTTTCTTT,CASGDPTGPTEAFF
TRBJ2-3,16,TRBV7-3,TRBD1,.,TGTGCCAGCAGCATGACAGGGGGCCAATTCGCAGATACGCAGTATTTT,CASSMTGGQFADTQYF
TRBJ1-2,12,TRBV6-5,TRBD1,.,TGTGCCAGCAGAGGGACAGTCTATGGCTACACCTTC,CASRGTVYGYTF
TRBJ1-1,16,TRBV5-1,TRBD1,.,TGCGCCAGCAGCTTGGGACAGGGGAGCGTAATAACTGAAGCTTTCTTT,CASSLGQGSVITEAFF
TRBJ2-3,13,TRBV10-2,TRBD2,.,TGCGCCAGCAGTGAGGCTAGCGGGAGCGATCAGTATTTT,CASSEASGSDQYF
TRBJ1-1,17,TRBV5-1,.,.,TGCGCCAGCAGCTTGGCCAAATCCCTCACGCACAGGGAGTCAGCTTTCTTT,CASSLAKSLTHRESAFF
TRBJ2-1,13,TRBV5-1,.,.,TGCGCCAGCAGCTTGGCCACTATCGATGAGCAGTTCTTC,CASSLATIDEQFF
TRBJ2-3,12,TRBV11-2,.,.,TGTGCCAGCAGCCTCGGGAGACCTACGCAGTATTTT,CASSLGRPTQYF
TRBJ1-5,12,TRBV28,.,few,TGTGCCAGCAGGGAGGAGGATCAGCCCCAGCATTTT,CASREEDQPQHF
TRBJ1-2,12,TRBV5-4,.,.,TGTGCCAGCAGCTTGCTAGGGAGTGGCTACACCTTC,CASSLLGSGYTF
TRBJ2-2,17,TRBV5-1,TRBD1,.,TGCGCCAGCAGCTTGGGAGCAGGGGGCTTGACTACCGGGGAGCTGTTTTTT,CASSLGAGGLTTGELFF
TRBJ2-1,16,TRBV29-1,TRBD1,.,TGCAGCGTTGAAGAAACTAAGACAGGGTGGGTTGGTGAGCAGTTCTTC,CSVEETKTGWVGEQFF
TRBJ2-7,16,TRBV5-1,TRBD2,.,TGCGCCAGCAGCTTGGCCTCGGCGGGAGGCTCCTACGAGCAGTACTTC,CASSLASAGGSYEQYF
TRBJ2-5,14,TRBV28,.,.,TGTGCCAGCAGTTTGACCTCAATCGGGGAGATCCAGTACTTC,CASSLTSIGEIQYF
TRBJ2-7,16,TRBV6-5,TRBD2,.,TGTGCCAGCAGTTCTCTAGCGGGAGGCCCGGGTCGCGAGCAGTACTTC,CASSSLAGGPGREQYF
TRBJ2-3,14,TRBV6-5,TRBD1,.,TGTGCCAGCAGTCTTTCTACAGGGGCAGATACGCAGTATTTT,CASSLSTGADTQYF
TRBJ1-4,18,TRBV5-1,TRBD1,.,TGCGCCAGCAGTTACAAACTGGGACACAGGGGAACTAATGAAAAACTGTTTTTT,CASSYKLGHRGTNEKLFF
TRBJ1-1,11,TRBV28,.,.,TGTGCCAGCGCAGGGTCCACTGAAGCTTTCTTT,CASAGSTEAFF
TRBJ1-3,16,TRBV7-9,.,.,TGTGCCAGCAGCTCCGGACTGCAACCATCTGGAAACACCATATATTTT,CASSSGLQPSGNTIYF
TRBJ2-1,17,TRBV7-9,TRBD2,.,TGTGCCAGCAGCTTAGCGTTGAGCGGGGCGTCCTACAATGAGCAGTTCTTC,CASSLALSGASYNEQFF
TRBJ1-4,12,TRBV28,TRBD1,.,TGTGCGTCGGGACAGGGGTATGAAAAACTGTTTTTT,CASGQGYEKLFF
TRBJ1-3,15,TRBV9,.,.,TGTGCCAGCAGCCTCGACCCCGACTCGGGAAACACCATATATTTT,CASSLDPDSGNTIYF
TRBJ2-3,14,TRBV7-9,.,.,TGTGCCAGCAGCCCAAGCCCACCGACAGATACGCAGTATTTT,CASSPSPPTDTQYF
TRBJ1-4,13,TRBV5-6,.,.,TGTGCCAGCAACTTGCGGAGGGGTGAAAAACTGTTTTTT,CASNLRRGEKLFF
TRBJ2-1,14,TRBV5-1,TRBD1,.,TGCGCCAGCAGCCCCGGACAGGGATCTAATGAGCAGTTCTTC,CASSPGQGSNEQFF
TRBJ1-2,13,TRBV28,TRBD1,.,TGTGCCAGCAGCCCAGGGGGCCTAGGTGGCTACACCTTC,CASSPGGLGGYTF
TRBJ1-1,16,TRBV7-9,.,.,TGTGCCAGCAGCTTAGCGGCGAGTCAGTTAAACCGGGGAGCTTTCTTT,CASSLAASQLNRGAFF
TRBJ2-1,15,TRBV7-6,.,.,TGTGCCAGCAGCCCCCAGACGGAGCACCCCAATGAGCAGTTCTTC,CASSPQTEHPNEQFF
TRBJ2-3,16,TRBV14,.,.,TGTGCCAGCAGCCAAGTTTTAGCCTCGAGCACAGATACGCAGTATTTT,CASSQVLASSTDTQYF
TRBJ1-1,12,TRBV11-3,.,few,TGTGCCAGCAGCTTAGAAGTAGGGAGAGCTTTCTTT,CASSLEVGRAFF
TRBJ2-7,14,TRBV5-1,.,.,TGCGCCAGCAGCTTGGGTCAGGGTCGCGACGAGCAGTACTTC,CASSLGQGRDEQYF